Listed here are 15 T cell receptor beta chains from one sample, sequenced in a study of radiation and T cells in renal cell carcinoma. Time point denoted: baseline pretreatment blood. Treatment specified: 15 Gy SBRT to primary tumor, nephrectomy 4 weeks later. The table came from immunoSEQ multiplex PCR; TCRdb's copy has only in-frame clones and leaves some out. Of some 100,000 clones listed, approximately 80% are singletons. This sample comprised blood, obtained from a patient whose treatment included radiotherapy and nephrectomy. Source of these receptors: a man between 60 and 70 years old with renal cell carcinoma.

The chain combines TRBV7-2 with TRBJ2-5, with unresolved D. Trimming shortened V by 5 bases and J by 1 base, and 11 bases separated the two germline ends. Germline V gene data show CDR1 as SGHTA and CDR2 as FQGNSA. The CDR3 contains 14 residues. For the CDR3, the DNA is TGTGCCAGCAGCGTGACCACTTCCCAAGAGACCCAGTACTTC. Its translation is CASSVTTSQETQYF.

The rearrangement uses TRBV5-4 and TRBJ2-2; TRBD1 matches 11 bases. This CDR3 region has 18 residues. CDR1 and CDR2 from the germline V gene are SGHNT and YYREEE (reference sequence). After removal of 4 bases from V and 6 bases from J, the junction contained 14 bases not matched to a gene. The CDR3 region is CASSRTGTGGGIAGELFF. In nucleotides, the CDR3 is TGTGCCAGCAGCCGCACCGGGACAGGGGGTGGGATAGCCGGGGAGCTGTTTTTT.

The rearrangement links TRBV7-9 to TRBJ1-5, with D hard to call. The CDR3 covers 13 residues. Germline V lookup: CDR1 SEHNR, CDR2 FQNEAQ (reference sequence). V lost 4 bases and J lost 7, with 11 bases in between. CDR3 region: CASSYLKEQPQHF. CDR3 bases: TGTGCCAGCAGCTACCTGAAGGAACAGCCCCAGCATTTT.

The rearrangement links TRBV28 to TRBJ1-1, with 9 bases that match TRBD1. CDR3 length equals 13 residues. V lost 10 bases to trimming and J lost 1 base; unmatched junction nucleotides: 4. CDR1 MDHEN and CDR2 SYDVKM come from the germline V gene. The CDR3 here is CATKDRGNTEAFF. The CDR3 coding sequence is TGTGCCACCAAGGACAGGGGGAACACTGAAGCTTTCTTT.

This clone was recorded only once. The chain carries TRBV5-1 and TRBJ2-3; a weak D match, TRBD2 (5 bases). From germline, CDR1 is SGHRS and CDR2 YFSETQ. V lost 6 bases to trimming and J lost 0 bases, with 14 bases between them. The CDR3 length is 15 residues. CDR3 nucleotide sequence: TGCGCCAGCACCCAACTAGACGTCAGCACAGATACGCAGTATTTT. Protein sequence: CASTQLDVSTDTQYF.

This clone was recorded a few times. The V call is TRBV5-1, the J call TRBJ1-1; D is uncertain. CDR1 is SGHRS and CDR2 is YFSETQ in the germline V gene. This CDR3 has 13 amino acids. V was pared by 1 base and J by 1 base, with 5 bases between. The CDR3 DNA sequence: TGCGCCAGCAGCTTGATGGCGAACACTGAAGCTTTCTTT. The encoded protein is CASSLMANTEAFF.

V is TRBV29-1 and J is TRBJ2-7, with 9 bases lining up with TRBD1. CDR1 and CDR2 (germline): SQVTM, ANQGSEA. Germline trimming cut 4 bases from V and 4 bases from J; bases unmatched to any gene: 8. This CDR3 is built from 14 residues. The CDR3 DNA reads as TGCAGCGTTGTCCCCAGGGACAGGGAATACGAGCAGTACTTC. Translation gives CSVVPRDREYEQYF.

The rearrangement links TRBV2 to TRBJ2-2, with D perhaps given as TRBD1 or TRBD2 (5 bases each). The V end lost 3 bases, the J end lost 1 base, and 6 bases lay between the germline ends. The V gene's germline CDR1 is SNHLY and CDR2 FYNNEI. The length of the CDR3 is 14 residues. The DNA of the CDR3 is TGTGCCAGCAGTGAGGGGGAGAACACCGGGGAGCTGTTTTTT. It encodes CASSEGENTGELFF.

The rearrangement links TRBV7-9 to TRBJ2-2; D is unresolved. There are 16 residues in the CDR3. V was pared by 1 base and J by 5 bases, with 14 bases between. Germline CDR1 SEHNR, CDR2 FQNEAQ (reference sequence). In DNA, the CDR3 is TGTGCCAGCAGCTTAGGGCCGGAACAGTATACCGGGGAGCTGTTTTTT. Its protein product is CASSLGPEQYTGELFF.

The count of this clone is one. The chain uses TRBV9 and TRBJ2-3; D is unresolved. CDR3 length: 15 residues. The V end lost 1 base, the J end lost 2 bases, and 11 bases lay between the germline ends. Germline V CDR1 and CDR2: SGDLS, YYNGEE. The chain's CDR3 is CASSVMGIVTDTQYF. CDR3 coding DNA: TGTGCCAGCAGCGTAATGGGAATCGTCACAGATACGCAGTATTTT.

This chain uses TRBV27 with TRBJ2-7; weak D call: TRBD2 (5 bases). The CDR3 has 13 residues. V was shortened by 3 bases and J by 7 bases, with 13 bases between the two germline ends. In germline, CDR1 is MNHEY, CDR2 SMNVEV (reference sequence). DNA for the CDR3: TGTGCCAGCAGTTTGGCTAGCTCTACGGAGCAGTACTTC. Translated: CASSLASSTEQYF.

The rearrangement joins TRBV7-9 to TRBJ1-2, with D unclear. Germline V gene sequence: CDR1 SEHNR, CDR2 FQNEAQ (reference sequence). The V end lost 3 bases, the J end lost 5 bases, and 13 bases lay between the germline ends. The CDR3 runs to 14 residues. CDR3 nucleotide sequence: TGTGCCAGCAGCTTTCGCGGTTCTACATATGGCTACACCTTC. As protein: CASSFRGSTYGYTF.

CDR3 nucleotide sequence: TGTGCCAGCATGGCCGGGGTTAAAAGTACAGATACGCAGTATTTT. The encoded protein is CASMAGVKSTDTQYF. This rearrangement joins TRBV2 to TRBJ2-3; D may be TRBD2 (5 bases). V lost 7 bases and J 3 bases, leaving 17 bases between the germline ends. This CDR3 is built from 15 residues. Germline V gene lookup returns CDR1 SNHLY and CDR2 FYNNEI. Full variable domain (missing parts from reference TRBV2 and TRBJ2-3): EPEVTQTPSHQVTQMGQEVILRCVPISNHLYFYWYRQILGQKVEFLVSFYNNEISEKSEIFDDQFSVERPDGSNFTLKIRSTKLEDSAMYFCASMAGVKSTDTQYFGPGTRLTVL.

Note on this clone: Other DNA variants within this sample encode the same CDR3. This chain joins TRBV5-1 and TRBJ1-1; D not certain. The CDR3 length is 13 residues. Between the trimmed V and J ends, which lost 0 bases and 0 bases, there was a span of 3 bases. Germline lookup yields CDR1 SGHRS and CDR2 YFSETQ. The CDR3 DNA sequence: TGCGCCAGCAGCTTGGAGGTGAACACTGAAGCTTTCTTT. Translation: CASSLEVNTEAFF. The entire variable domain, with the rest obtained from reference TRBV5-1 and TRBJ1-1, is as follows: KAGVTQTPRYLIKTRGQQVTLSCSPISGHRSVSWYQQTPGQGLQFLFEYFSETQRNKGNFPGRFSGRQFSNSRSEMNVSTLELGDSALYLCASSLEVNTEAFFGQGTRLTVV.

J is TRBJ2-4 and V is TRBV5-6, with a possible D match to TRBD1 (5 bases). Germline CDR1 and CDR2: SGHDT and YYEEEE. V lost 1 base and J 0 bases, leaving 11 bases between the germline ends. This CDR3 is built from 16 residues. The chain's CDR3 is CASSLTGDLAKNIQYF. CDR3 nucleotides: TGTGCCAGCAGCTTGACAGGCGACCTAGCCAAAAACATTCAGTACTTC.